A single sample gave rise to the 27 T cell receptor beta chains below, sequenced in a study of cytotoxic CD8 clonotypes in ibrutinib-treated CLL. Sequencing was performed with immunoSEQ multiplex PCR; in TCRdb, only in-frame clones are kept and a portion is missing. Here the sample spans 150,000 or so clones, approximately 80% being singletons. Sequences were derived from PBMCs, sampled after 24 months of ibrutinib treatment. These receptors came from a human donor with chronic lymphocytic leukemia.

V is TRBV2 and J is TRBJ2-1; D not certain. This CDR3 spans 13 amino acids. V lost 2 bases, J lost 4 bases, and 6 bases lay in between. CDR1 SNHLY and CDR2 FYNNEI come from the germline V gene. The CDR3 DNA reads as TGTGCCAGCAGTGAAAGGGAATACAATGAGCAGTTCTTC. It is translated as CASSEREYNEQFF.

The chain is built from TRBV5-6 and TRBJ1-6; 8 positions agree with TRBD1. Germline CDR1 and CDR2: SGHDT and YYEEEE. CDR3 length: 16 amino acids. J was trimmed by 8 bases and V by 4 bases; bases with no gene match: 11. CDR3: CASSKAGGEIDSPLHF. For the CDR3, the DNA is TGTGCCAGCAGCAAAGCAGGGGGCGAAATAGATTCACCCCTCCACTTT. The variable domain in full, completed from reference TRBV5-6 and TRBJ1-6, reads DAGVTQSPTHLIKTRGQQVTLRCSPKSGHDTVSWYQQALGQGPQFIFQYYEEEERQRGNFPDRFSGHQFPNYSSELNVNALLLGDSALYLCASSKAGGEIDSPLHFGNGTRLTVT.

With respect to this clone: The sample has other DNA sequences that encode this CDR3 too. The chain is built from TRBV29-1 and TRBJ1-1; D is perhaps TRBD1 (5 bases). Germline loops: CDR1 SQVTM, CDR2 ANQGSEA. Trimming took off 8 bases at V and 6 bases at J, with 16 bases between the two ends. The CDR3 has 12 amino acids. CDR3: CSPRRDPPEAFF. The CDR3, as DNA: TGCAGCCCAAGGCGGGACCCTCCTGAAGCTTTCTTT.

Details on this clone: This specimen includes other DNA sequences encoding the same CDR3. The chain is built from TRBV7-2 and TRBJ1-5; tentative D call: TRBD1 (5 bases). The CDR3 has 14 residues. Trimming pared 5 bases from V and 2 bases from J, leaving 10 bases between. Germline CDR1 is SGHTA and CDR2 is FQGNSA. The CDR3: CASSRDGGNQPQHF. CDR3 bases: TGTGCCAGCAGCAGGGACGGAGGCAATCAGCCCCAGCATTTT.

The J gene is TRBJ1-1, the V gene TRBV27; a weak D match, TRBD1 (5 bases). V dropped 3 bases and J dropped 1 base, with 9 bases sitting between them. Germline V CDR1 and CDR2: MNHEY, SMNVEV (reference sequence). The CDR3 is 14 residues long. The CDR3 DNA sequence: TGTGCCAGCAGTTTCTTTCAGGGGAACACTGAAGCTTTCTTT. Its translation: CASSFFQGNTEAFF.

This chain uses TRBV15 with TRBJ2-5, with D possibly TRBD1 on 5 matching bases. This CDR3 is 15 amino acids long. CDR1 and CDR2 from the germline V gene are LNHNV and YYDKDF (reference sequence). V was shortened by 0 bases and J by 8 bases, with 16 bases between the two germline ends. The CDR3 DNA follows: TGTGCCACCAGCAGAGATAAGGGCAGGGCCCCTACCCAGTACTTC. Protein product: CATSRDKGRAPTQYF.

The chain is built from TRBV6-5 and TRBJ2-2, with no clear D. The germline V and J ends were trimmed by 0 bases and 4 bases, with 9 bases remaining between them. This CDR3 region has 15 residues. The germline V gene encodes CDR1 MNHEY and CDR2 SVGAGI. CDR3: CASSYSLIGTGELFF. The CDR3, as DNA: TGTGCCAGCAGTTACTCGCTTATAGGCACCGGGGAGCTGTTTTTT.

The chain links TRBV5-5 to TRBJ1-2; 10 bases map to TRBD1. The CDR3 loop spans 15 amino acids. The germline V gene has CDR1 SGHKS and CDR2 YYEKEE (reference sequence). With V trimmed by 4 bases and J by 3 bases, 6 bases remained unmatched. The CDR3 coding sequence is TGTGCCAGCAGCCACGGGACAGGGGATGACTATGGCTACACCTTC. Translating gives CASSHGTGDDYGYTF.

This chain connects TRBV6-5 to TRBJ1-5, with a tentative D call TRBD1 (6 bases). This CDR3 is 16 amino acids long. Germline V gives CDR1 MNHEY, CDR2 SVGAGI. V gave up 0 bases and J gave up 4 bases, with 13 bases separating them. DNA of the CDR3: TGTGCCAGCAGTTACTCGTCAGGGGCCGGGAATCAGCCCCAGCATTTT. Residues: CASSYSSGAGNQPQHF.

The chain's CDR3 is CASSVVRGEAFF. CDR3 bases: TGTGCCAGCAGCGTCGTTAGAGGAGAAGCTTTCTTT. The chain joins TRBV9 to TRBJ1-1; D is ambiguous. Trimming left V 2 bases short and J 8 bases short, with 10 bases between. The germline V gene encodes CDR1 SGDLS and CDR2 YYNGEE. This CDR3 contains 12 residues. The full variable domain, its missing parts supplied by reference TRBV9 and TRBJ1-1, is DSGVTQTPKHLITATGQRVTLRCSPRSGDLSVYWYQQSLDQGLQFLIQYYNGEERAKGNILERFSAQQFPDLHSELNLSSLELGDSALYFCASSVVRGEAFFGQGTRLTVV.

The J gene is TRBJ1-2, the V gene TRBV19; the D is unclear. With 8 bases removed from V and 4 bases from J, the gap between germline ends came to 14 bases. Germline-derived CDR1 and CDR2 are LNHDA and SQIVND (reference sequence). This CDR3 has 13 residues. CDR3 protein: CASLDRWTYGYTF. The DNA of the CDR3 is TGTGCCAGTCTAGACCGTTGGACCTATGGCTACACCTTC.

Only a few counts were recorded for this clone. The J gene is TRBJ1-2, the V gene TRBV5-4, with a possible D match to TRBD1 (5 bases). Per the germline V gene, CDR1 is SGHNT and CDR2 is YYREEE (reference sequence). The CDR3 runs to 14 residues. The V gene lost 5 bases and the J gene lost 4 bases, with 15 bases spanning the gap. In nucleotides, the CDR3 is TGTGCCAGCAGGGGTGCAGGGAAAAGCTATGGCTACACCTTC. This encodes CASRGAGKSYGYTF.

This chain joins TRBV10-1 and TRBJ1-6, with TRBD1 matching 7 bases. The trim removed 7 bases at V and 9 bases at J, leaving 18 bases unmatched. The CDR3 extends over 17 amino acids. Germline V gene sequence: CDR1 WNHNN, CDR2 SYGVQD (reference sequence). The CDR3 here is CASISPGGGLGGSPLHF. The CDR3 DNA follows: TGCGCCAGCATCTCGCCCGGAGGGGGCCTTGGTGGTTCACCCCTCCACTTT.

The rearrangement links TRBV27 to TRBJ2-1; the match to TRBD2 covers 9 bases. CDR3 length: 15 amino acids. Germline CDR1 is MNHEY and CDR2 is SMNVEV (reference sequence). Trimming cost V 6 bases and J 6 bases; bases outside gene matches: 9. DNA for the CDR3: TGTGCCAGCAGACAAACTAGCGGGTGGGCCAATGAGCAGTTCTTC. Protein sequence: CASRQTSGWANEQFF.

The genes are TRBV18 and TRBJ2-1; D gene ambiguous. This CDR3 region has 14 residues. Trimming took off 0 bases at V and 5 bases at J, with 8 bases between the two ends. Germline V gene sequence: CDR1 KGHSH, CDR2 LQKENI. CDR3 loop: CASSPPLRNNEQFF. Here the CDR3 DNA reads TGTGCCAGCTCACCACCCCTCAGAAACAATGAGCAGTTCTTC.

The V gene is TRBV5-1, the J gene TRBJ2-3; TRBD2 matches at 12 bases. Per germline, CDR1 SGHRS and CDR2 YFSETQ. The CDR3 contains 15 residues. V shed 4 bases, J shed 9 bases, and the junction held 9 bases outside the gene matches. The CDR3 spells CASSVGTSGLETQYF. The CDR3 coding sequence is TGCGCCAGCAGCGTCGGGACTAGCGGGCTGGAGACGCAGTATTTT.

This clone was counted at least ten times. This chain connects TRBV19 to TRBJ2-3, with unresolved D. Trimming took 4 bases from V and 5 from J, leaving 4 bases between them. Per germline, CDR1 LNHDA and CDR2 SQIVND (reference sequence). CDR3 length: 11 amino acids. This CDR3 reads CASSTQDTQYF. The CDR3 nucleotides are TGTGCCAGTAGTACACAAGATACGCAGTATTTT. The full variable domain, completed using reference TRBV19 and TRBJ2-3, is DGGITQSPKYLFRKEGQNVTLSCEQNLNHDAMYWYRQDPGQGLRLIYYSQIVNDFQKGDIAEGYSVSREKKESFPLTVTSAQKNPTAFYLCASSTQDTQYFGPGTRLTVL.

The chain couples TRBV6-5 to TRBJ2-1, with 10 bases that match TRBD2. This CDR3 region has 15 residues. Looked up from germline, CDR1 is MNHEY and CDR2 is SVGAGI. Losses at the gene ends were 5 bases for V and 4 bases for J; bases not matched to a gene: 5. CDR3 amino acids: CASSLSGRRYNEQFF. The CDR3 coding sequence is TGTGCCAGCAGTCTTAGCGGGAGGCGGTACAATGAGCAGTTCTTC.

This clone was seen only a few times. The chain joins TRBV28 to TRBJ2-7; TRBD2 agrees at 13 bases. From germline, CDR1 is MDHEN and CDR2 SYDVKM. With 5 bases clipped from V and 2 bases from J, the junction kept 9 bases outside the gene matches. The CDR3 has 17 residues. The CDR3 DNA is TGTGCCAGCAGTCCACCCGGGACTAGCGGGGAGGCCTACGAGCAGTACTTC. Protein product: CASSPPGTSGEAYEQYF.

This rearrangement joins TRBV11-2 to TRBJ1-6; possible D gene TRBD1, 6 bases. This CDR3 has 17 residues. V was trimmed by 1 base and J by 4 bases, leaving 14 bases between them. The germline CDR1 and CDR2 sequences are SGHAT and FQNNGV. The CDR3 region has the DNA TGTGCCAGCAGCTTAGTCCTTGGGGGCGGGTATAATTCACCCCTCCACTTT. This translates into CASSLVLGGGYNSPLHF.

The rearrangement links TRBV5-1 to TRBJ1-2, with 10 bases aligning to TRBD1. After removal of 4 bases from V and 9 bases from J, the junction contained 6 bases not matched to a gene. The CDR3 sequence is 13 residues long. The V gene's germline CDR1 is SGHRS and CDR2 YFSETQ. In DNA, the CDR3 is TGCGCCAGCAGCCCTCGGGACAGGGGAAGCTACACCTTC. Translating it yields CASSPRDRGSYTF.

V is TRBV28 and J is TRBJ1-2; no clear D. Trimming cost V 2 bases and J 2 bases, with 9 bases left between them. This CDR3 contains 14 residues. The germline V gene has CDR1 MDHEN and CDR2 SYDVKM. CDR3 sequence (DNA): TGTGCCAGCAGTTTACCCACTTTCAACTATGGCTACACCTTC. Amino acids: CASSLPTFNYGYTF.

This chain links TRBV29-1 with TRBJ1-2, with 9 bases that match TRBD1. V gave up 4 bases and J gave up 0 bases; unmatched junction bases: 9. Germline V gene sequence: CDR1 SQVTM, CDR2 ANQGSEA. The CDR3 is made up of 16 amino acids. The CDR3 is CSVGGGDRASNYGYTF. CDR3 DNA: TGCAGCGTTGGGGGAGGGGACAGGGCATCTAACTATGGCTACACCTTC. The whole variable domain, filled in from reference TRBV29-1 and TRBJ1-2, reads SAVISQKPSRDICQRGTSLTIQCQVDSQVTMMFWYRQQPGQSLTLIATANQGSEATYESGFVIDKFPISRPNLTFSTLTVSNMSPEDSSIYLCSVGGGDRASNYGYTFGSGTRLTVV.

V usage is TRBV27 and J usage is TRBJ1-5, with unresolved D. CDR3 length equals 15 residues. V was pared by 6 bases and J by 2 bases, with 14 bases between. Germline V gives CDR1 MNHEY, CDR2 SMNVEV (reference sequence). CDR3 sequence: CASRPGDRGNQPQHF. The CDR3 coding sequence is TGTGCCAGCAGACCTGGCGATCGCGGCAATCAGCCCCAGCATTTT.

V and J are TRBV5-1 and TRBJ1-1; D not resolved. This CDR3 region has 16 residues. Germline V gene lookup returns CDR1 SGHRS and CDR2 YFSETQ. Trimming stripped 2 bases from V and 1 base from J, with 15 bases between. The CDR3, as DNA: TGCGCCAGCAGCTTCTCGGGCGGTGTAGGGAACACTGAAGCTTTCTTT. Protein product: CASSFSGGVGNTEAFF.

The rearrangement links TRBV7-9 to TRBJ2-2, with 9 bases that match TRBD2. The CDR3 consists of 16 residues. Germline CDR1 reads SEHNR; CDR2 reads FQNEAQ (reference sequence). Unmatched junction bases numbered 5, after V lost 6 bases and J lost 0 bases. The CDR3 protein is CASRGGLAPNTGELFF. CDR3 sequence (DNA): TGTGCCAGCAGAGGGGGACTAGCCCCGAACACCGGGGAGCTGTTTTTT.

The rearrangement joins TRBV7-3 to TRBJ2-5; TRBD1 or TRBD2 may be the D gene (5 bases each). In germline, CDR1 is SGHTA, CDR2 FQGTGA. Deletions cut 3 bases from V and 4 bases from J, with 15 bases between. This CDR3 contains 15 residues. DNA of the CDR3: TGTGCCAGCAGCTTGACACCGGGACGGAGAGAGACCCAGTACTTC. Its translation is CASSLTPGRRETQYF.